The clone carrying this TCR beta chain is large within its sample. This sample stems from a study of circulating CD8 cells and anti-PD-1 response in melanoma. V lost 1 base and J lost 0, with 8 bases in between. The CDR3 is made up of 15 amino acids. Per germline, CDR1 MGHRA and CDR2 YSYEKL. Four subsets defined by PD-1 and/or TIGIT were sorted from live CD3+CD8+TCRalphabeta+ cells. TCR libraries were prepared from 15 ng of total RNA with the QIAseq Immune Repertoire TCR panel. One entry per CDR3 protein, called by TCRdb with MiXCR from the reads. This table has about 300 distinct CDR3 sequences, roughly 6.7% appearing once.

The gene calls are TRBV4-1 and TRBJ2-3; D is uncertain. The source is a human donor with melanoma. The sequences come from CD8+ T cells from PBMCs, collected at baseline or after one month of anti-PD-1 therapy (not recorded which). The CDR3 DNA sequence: TGCGCCAGCAGCCAAGCCGACGGTAGCACAGATACGCAGTATTTT. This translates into CASSQADGSTDTQYF.